This T cell receptor beta chain appears in the sequencing data of a study of shared clonotypes between healthy human individuals (dated by TCRdb to about 2020). Broadly, across the study: The cohort included a few men and a couple of women between 18 and 49 years of age. The study deeply sequenced blood TCR repertoires of about 5 healthy adults to estimate repertoire size and the extent of clonotype sharing between individuals. To increase sequencing depth and limit assay-specific biases, different laboratories used diverse techniques to prepare libraries and sequence TCR repertoires. Each donor's leukapheresis produced roughly between roughly 0.85 and 9 billion PBMCs.

Using the deep immunoSEQ assay, multiplex PCR amplified TCR CDR3 regions from genomic DNA. Extracted genomic DNA from each cell subset was spread evenly across all wells of several immunoSEQ 96-well plates, with each plate serving as a replicate. For unsorted PBMC, 250 to 300 ng of genomic DNA, equivalent to roughly 30,000 T cell genomes, went into each replicate PCR. Ten immunoSEQ deep assay plates were used to sequence unsorted PBMC genomic DNA. The purified libraries were quantified using a Qubit 3.0 fluorometer, sized with a Bioanalyzer 2100, and then quantified again using the KAPA Library Quantification kit. Every immunoSEQ 96-well plate was sequenced on a dedicated single-read 150-cycle Illumina NextSeq 550 flow cell. In the authors' own workflow: Because only junctional sequences without quality scores were contained in the immunoSEQ output, filtering matching that applied to full-length reads could not be performed. To assign V/J genes and CDR3, sequences were annotated against IMGT germline references using PyIR, a Python wrapper for IgBLAST v1.9. Reads with weak V/J assignments (E-value above 1e-6), missing CDR3, stop codons, out-of-frame junctions, or ambiguous translated residues were removed. V3J clonotypes were defined as sequences sharing an identical inferred V gene, J gene, and CDR3 amino acid sequence. The percentage overlap between two repertoires was calculated by dividing the number of shared unique clonotypes by the size of the smaller repertoire. Repertoire richness was assessed with RTK rarefaction, the Chao1 estimator, and Recon v2.1 estimates of unobserved clonotypes. Held by TCRdb, this immuneACCESS table contains in-frame sequences only and omits some clones. Under half of the omission traces to an unresolved V gene where checked; the cause of the rest is unknown. The DNA gave D and trimming, while V, J and clone size come from that table. This sample lists hundreds of thousands of clones; around 77% were detected once. Approximately 12% of the sample belongs to the ten largest clones.

For this clone: The specificity of this receptor is unknown. Per-base qualities were not stored, and no clone one base away is much larger.

Germline trimming amounts to 2 bases on V and 4 bases on J, with 2 as the count of junction bases outside the gene matches. For CDR1 and CDR2, the germline V gene lists SGHRS and YFSETQ. The CDR3 covers 13 residues, taking in both the cysteine and the phenylalanine. The only DNA kept is the CDR3, 39 bases in frame from the first base. Healthy HIV-negative adults with no recently reported acute infections or vaccinations were included as donors. Every donor was a Caucasian adult residing in Nashville, Tennessee, USA. For unsorted samples, 70 million to 95 million PBMCs were counted, and genomic DNA was extracted using the QIAamp DNA Blood Mini kit. After blood collection by leukapheresis, PBMCs were isolated using Ficoll-Histopaque density gradient centrifugation and then cryopreserved in the vapor phase of liquid nitrogen. Results the study describes overall, beyond this receptor: Based on pairwise subsampling, the degree of clonotype sharing among donors was expected to be affected by sequencing depth. Sampling was limited to blood, and TCR repertoires in tissue likely differ from TCR repertoires in blood. Because the study included only a small number of donors, the genetic and exposure-history diversity represented was limited.

The rearrangement joined TRBV5-1 to TRBJ2-5, and TRBD2 aligns with 7 junction nucleotides. Source material: PBMCs. The receptor was derived from a middle-aged woman in good health. Some clones in this sample may be carry-over from other donors' samples. The CDR3 region: CASSFAGVETQYF. The DNA sequence is given as TGCGCCAGCAGCTTTGCGGGAGTAGAGACCCAGTACTTC. This CDR3, with the reference TRBV5-1 and TRBJ2-5 proteins standing in past its ends, gives the full variable domain KAGVTQTPRYLIKTRGQQVTLSCSPISGHRSVSWYQQTPGQGLQFLFEYFSETQRNKGNFPGRFSGRQFSNSRSEMNVSTLELGDSALYLCASSFAGVETQYFGPGTRLLVL.